The T cell receptor (beta chain) described here comes from a study of OX40 agonist ivuxolimab in advanced cancers. Germline V gene lookup returns CDR1 SGHNT and CDR2 YYREEE (reference sequence). The CDR3 has 15 amino acids. Trimming cost V 4 bases and J 4 bases; bases outside gene matches: 8. Sequenced by immunoSEQ multiplex PCR; TCRdb stores in-frame clones only, minus some. The sample holds about 79,000 clones, around 92% seen once. The receptor comes from an adult with an advanced solid tumor such as melanoma, head and neck, liver or kidney cancer. The material sequenced was CD4+ or CD8+ T cells sorted from blood, taken in a trial of the OX40 agonist ivuxolimab. V gene TRBV5-4 combines with J gene TRBJ2-7, with 10 nucleotides matching TRBD2. The CDR3: CASSLGTSVRYEQYF. As DNA, the CDR3 is TGTGCCAGCAGCCTCGGGACTAGCGTTAGGTACGAGCAGTACTTC.